Listed below are T cell receptor beta chains from one sample, sequenced in a study of blood T cell repertoires in COVID-19. Sequencing used immunoSEQ multiplex PCR; TCRdb keeps in-frame clones, though not all of them. Here the sample spans about 99,000 clones, 65% to 90% being singletons. Source material: peripheral blood. Source of these receptors: a man in his 60s with acute or convalescent COVID-19. CDR3s include the opening cysteine and the closing phenylalanine or tryptophan. The order of the fields is clone size, D gene, J gene, CDR3 length, V gene, CDR3 DNA, CDR3 protein. A D gene is named only where the DNA matches it firmly. Size tells how often a clone was seen (once, few, many) or the class of an expanded clone, and some rows leave it out.

size: -
D: TRBD2
J: TRBJ2-3
length: 16
V: TRBV7-2
DNA: TGTGCCAGCAACGCGAGGACTAGCGGGATTTTAGATACGCAGTATTTT
CDR3: CASNARTSGILDTQYF

size: -
D: -
J: TRBJ1-1
length: 12
V: TRBV5-6
DNA: TGTGCCAGCAGCACCGGGAGGGGTGAAGCTTTCTTT
CDR3: CASSTGRGEAFF

size: -
D: -
J: TRBJ1-2
length: 12
V: TRBV9
DNA: TGTGCCAGCAGCGAGGGGGGGTCTGGCTACACCTTC
CDR3: CASSEGGSGYTF

size: -
D: -
J: TRBJ1-6
length: 17
V: TRBV5-6
DNA: TGTGCCAGCAGCCATTCCCGGGGGGCTAGTGGAAATTCACCCCTCCACTTT
CDR3: CASSHSRGASGNSPLHF

size: -
D: TRBD1
J: TRBJ2-5
length: 15
V: TRBV6-5
DNA: TGTGCCAGCACCGGGACAGTCAAAAGGAGAGAGACCCAGTACTTC
CDR3: CASTGTVKRRETQYF

size: -
D: TRBD2
J: TRBJ2-3
length: 15
V: TRBV7-9
DNA: TGTGCCAGCAGCTTAGCGGCGGGGGGGCCAGATACGCAGTATTTT
CDR3: CASSLAAGGPDTQYF

size: -
D: TRBD2
J: TRBJ2-7
length: 15
V: TRBV28
DNA: TGTGCCAGCAGTTTTGTTGCGCGGGAGGCGTACGAGCAGTACTTC
CDR3: CASSFVAREAYEQYF

size: -
D: -
J: TRBJ1-6
length: 14
V: TRBV5-4
DNA: TGTGCCAGCAGCTTGGGAGTGGTCGAGCCACCCCTCCACTTT
CDR3: CASSLGVVEPPLHF

size: -
D: -
J: TRBJ2-1
length: 14
V: TRBV27
DNA: TGTGCCAGCAGTGTCTCCGGGACAAGCAATGAGCAGTTCTTC
CDR3: CASSVSGTSNEQFF

size: once
D: TRBD1
J: TRBJ1-2
length: 16
V: TRBV7-9
DNA: TGTGCCAGCAGCTTAACCCGGGACAGGGGGCAGTATGGCTACACCTTC
CDR3: CASSLTRDRGQYGYTF

size: -
D: TRBD2
J: TRBJ2-2
length: 16
V: TRBV19
DNA: TGTGCCAGTAGTATTGTTCTAGCGGGAGTTTCCGGGGAGCTGTTTTTT
CDR3: CASSIVLAGVSGELFF

size: -
D: -
J: TRBJ2-5
length: 15
V: TRBV19
DNA: TGTGCCAGTAGTATCGGGTCGGGGTTACGAGAGACCCAGTACTTC
CDR3: CASSIGSGLRETQYF

size: few
D: -
J: TRBJ1-1
length: 13
V: TRBV2
DNA: TGTGCCAGCAGTGACAGGGGGAACACTGAAGCTTTCTTT
CDR3: CASSDRGNTEAFF

size: few
D: TRBD1
J: TRBJ1-5
length: 16
V: TRBV18
DNA: TGTGCCAGCTCAAAACAGGGGGCGCAGAGCAATCAGCCCCAGCATTTT
CDR3: CASSKQGAQSNQPQHF

size: -
D: TRBD2
J: TRBJ2-3
length: 16
V: TRBV30
DNA: TGTGCCTGGGAGCGGGGGGGCCTTTCTGGCACAGATACGCAGTATTTT
CDR3: CAWERGGLSGTDTQYF

size: -
D: -
J: TRBJ2-1
length: 15
V: TRBV5-1
DNA: TGCGCCAGCAGCCCCATGGGGAGCTCCTACAATGAGCAGTTCTTC
CDR3: CASSPMGSSYNEQFF

size: -
D: -
J: TRBJ1-1
length: 13
V: TRBV7-9
DNA: TGTGCCAGCAGCTTAGAGGTAGCTACTGAAGCTTTCTTT
CDR3: CASSLEVATEAFF

size: -
D: -
J: TRBJ1-2
length: 13
V: TRBV30
DNA: TGTGCCTGGAGTGATGTAGAGGGAGGGGGCTACACCTTC
CDR3: CAWSDVEGGGYTF

size: -
D: TRBD1
J: TRBJ2-2
length: 17
V: TRBV10-3
DNA: TGTGCCATCAGTGGACCCGGGACAGGGGTCATCACCGGGGAGCTGTTTTTT
CDR3: CAISGPGTGVITGELFF

size: -
D: TRBD1
J: TRBJ2-1
length: 16
V: TRBV6-1
DNA: TGTGCCAGCAGTGACGTCCGGGACAGTACGTACAATGAGCAGTTCTTC
CDR3: CASSDVRDSTYNEQFF

size: -
D: -
J: TRBJ2-1
length: 14
V: TRBV10-2
DNA: TGCGCCAGCAGTGATACGACAGGCCCCGGCGAGCAGTTCTTC
CDR3: CASSDTTGPGEQFF

size: few
D: -
J: TRBJ1-3
length: 18
V: TRBV12-2
DNA: TGTGCAAGTCACCCAACGGGGGACTCCGATTTCTCTGGAAACACCATATATTTT
CDR3: CASHPTGDSDFSGNTIYF

size: -
D: TRBD2
J: TRBJ2-3
length: 16
V: TRBV5-1
DNA: TGCGCCAGCAGCTTGGAAGGCGGGAGGGCAGCAGATACGCAGTATTTT
CDR3: CASSLEGGRAADTQYF

size: -
D: -
J: TRBJ1-4
length: 16
V: TRBV5-6
DNA: TGTGCCAGCAGCCTAAAAGGGGGGGCAACTAATGAAAAACTGTTTTTT
CDR3: CASSLKGGATNEKLFF

size: -
D: -
J: TRBJ1-4
length: 15
V: TRBV5-1
DNA: TGCGCCAGCAGTCCTAGAAGTACGACTAATGAAAAACTGTTTTTT
CDR3: CASSPRSTTNEKLFF

size: -
D: -
J: TRBJ1-1
length: 15
V: TRBV11-2
DNA: TGTGCCAGCAGCTTAATTTCAGACATGAACACTGAAGCTTTCTTT
CDR3: CASSLISDMNTEAFF

size: -
D: -
J: TRBJ1-6
length: 16
V: TRBV5-4
DNA: TGTGCCAGCAGCTTGTCCGCGACAGCGATGCAGTCACCCCTCCACTTT
CDR3: CASSLSATAMQSPLHF

size: -
D: -
J: TRBJ2-2
length: 14
V: TRBV5-6
DNA: TGTGCCAGCAGCAGGAGGGCGAACACCGGGGAGCTGTTTTTT
CDR3: CASSRRANTGELFF

size: -
D: TRBD1
J: TRBJ1-1
length: 13
V: TRBV24-1
DNA: TGTGCCACCAGTGATCCGACAGGGTTTGAAGCTTTCTTT
CDR3: CATSDPTGFEAFF

size: few
D: -
J: TRBJ1-5
length: 15
V: TRBV19
DNA: TGTGCCAGTAGTATAAAACACACTAGCAATCAGCCCCAGCATTTT
CDR3: CASSIKHTSNQPQHF

size: -
D: -
J: TRBJ2-1
length: 15
V: TRBV10-2
DNA: TGCGCCAGCAGTGACAGCGGGTCTGACTACAATGAGCAGTTCTTC
CDR3: CASSDSGSDYNEQFF

size: -
D: -
J: TRBJ1-2
length: 14
V: TRBV18
DNA: TGTGCCAGCTCAGGCGGGGAGTCGGGCTATGGCTACACCTTC
CDR3: CASSGGESGYGYTF

size: -
D: TRBD2
J: TRBJ2-1
length: 16
V: TRBV3-1/TRBV3-2
DNA: TGTGCCAGCAGCCAGGCACTAGCGGGAGTTCTCAATGAGCAGTTCTTC
CDR3: CASSQALAGVLNEQFF

size: -
D: -
J: TRBJ2-7
length: 14
V: TRBV18
DNA: TGTGCCAGCTCACCATCGACTACCTTGTACGAGCAGTACTTC
CDR3: CASSPSTTLYEQYF

size: -
D: -
J: TRBJ2-1
length: 11
V: TRBV19
DNA: TGTGCCAGTAGTTGGGAGAGTGAGCAGTTCTTC
CDR3: CASSWESEQFF

size: -
D: -
J: TRBJ2-7
length: 15
V: TRBV6-5
DNA: TGTGCCAGCAGTTACAGAGGGGGAGACTCCTACGAGCAGTACTTC
CDR3: CASSYRGGDSYEQYF

size: -
D: TRBD1
J: TRBJ1-2
length: 14
V: TRBV28
DNA: TGTGCCAGCAGTTTCAGGGGGCGCATCTATGGCTACACCTTC
CDR3: CASSFRGRIYGYTF

size: -
D: -
J: TRBJ2-5
length: 17
V: TRBV7-9
DNA: TGTGCCAGCAGCTTTAGAGCCGACATAGGTTCTGGAGAGACCCAGTACTTC
CDR3: CASSFRADIGSGETQYF

size: -
D: TRBD2
J: TRBJ2-3
length: 15
V: TRBV5-4
DNA: TGTGCCAGCAGCCTGCTAGCGGGAGCCCCCGATACGCAGTATTTT
CDR3: CASSLLAGAPDTQYF

size: -
D: TRBD1
J: TRBJ2-1
length: 17
V: TRBV7-8
DNA: TGTGCCAGCAGCTTAGGGCCCGGGACAGGAGCCTACAATGAGCAGTTCTTC
CDR3: CASSLGPGTGAYNEQFF

size: -
D: TRBD2
J: TRBJ2-3
length: 16
V: TRBV20-1
DNA: TGCAGTGCTAGTGCCCTCGGGCGGGAGGGGACAGATACGCAGTATTTT
CDR3: CSASALGREGTDTQYF